The entry below describes one T cell receptor (beta chain). The target antigen is unknown. One base away lies a much larger clone, so this may be a sequencing read error. The record originates from a study of T cells in Graves' hyperthyroidism and ophthalmopathy. General study findings and limits: Ophthalmopathy was told apart from stable hyperthyroidism by a 13 V-J model.

What was amplified from RNA transcripts were TCR beta CDR3 regions. HTBI primers were employed in a first-round RT-PCR of the TCR CDR3. A single record per CDR3 protein comes from TCRdb applying MiXCR to the multiplex PCR reads. The profile covers 700,000 or so distinct CDR3 sequences, with more than 12% appearing a single time and under 15% taken by the ten largest. In making diagnoses, clinical symptoms, serum thyroxine and TRAb, thyroid ultrasound and orbital computed tomography were all used. The TCR sequence derives from a woman aged 50 to 65 with Graves' ophthalmopathy. The sample comprised blood.

The CDR3 DNA is TGTGCCACCAGTGAGGTCGGCGGGCCCCGGCATTTT. Its translation: CATSEVGGPRHF. The chain carries TRBV24-1 and TRBJ1-5; D is ambiguous. Germline-derived CDR1 and CDR2 are KGHDR and SFDVKD. The CDR3 is 12 residues long.